These 21 T cell receptor beta chains were sequenced from one sample in a study of control samples from healthy donors and cancer patients (dated by TCRdb to the early 2020s). Preparation of the library involved the immunoSEQ multiplex PCR assay. In its TCRdb copy, this immuneACCESS table keeps in-frame sequences only and misses some clones. Where compared with another copy, unresolved V genes explain less than half of these, and the others have no known cause. This sample lists approximately 130,000 clones; around 86% were detected once. Of the sample, 8% to 9% is held by the ten largest clones. Sample: blood. These receptors came from a middle-aged man in good health.

This chain uses TRBV25-1 with TRBJ1-5; TRBD1 is a possible D gene (5 bases). CDR3 size: 14 residues. Trimming cost V 6 bases and J 2 bases, with 11 bases left between them. Germline assignment: CDR1 MGHDK and CDR2 SYGVNS. This chain's CDR3 is CASSREGGNQPQHF. CDR3 nucleotides: TGTGCCAGCAGCAGGGAGGGAGGCAATCAGCCCCAGCATTTT.

This chain uses TRBV7-2 with TRBJ2-3; TRBD2 is a possible D gene (5 bases). Trimming stripped 5 bases from V and 6 bases from J, with 18 bases between. CDR3 size: 15 residues. In germline, CDR1 is SGHTA, CDR2 FQGNSA. The CDR3 loop is CASSVRHGVGDTQYF. In DNA form, the CDR3 reads TGTGCCAGCAGCGTTCGACACGGGGTCGGGGATACGCAGTATTTT.

The J gene is TRBJ2-1, the V gene TRBV11-3; 7 bases align to TRBD1. The CDR3 has 15 residues. Germline V gene data show CDR1 as SGHNT and CDR2 as YENEEA. J lost 0 bases, V lost 6 bases, and 5 bases had no gene match. The CDR3 nucleotides are TGTGCCAGCAGTTCTAGGGACAGCTCCTACAATGAGCAGTTCTTC. This sequence encodes CASSSRDSSYNEQFF.

The V call is TRBV5-6, the J call TRBJ2-5; D possibly uses TRBD1 or TRBD2 (5 bases each). V lost 0 bases and J 5 bases, leaving 11 bases between the germline ends. There are 14 residues in the CDR3. Looked up from germline, CDR1 is SGHDT and CDR2 is YYEEEE. CDR3 sequence reads: CASSLGPGRETQYF. CDR3 coding DNA: TGTGCCAGCAGCTTGGGGCCGGGACGGGAGACCCAGTACTTC.

This clone showed up just once. The V and J genes are TRBV28 and TRBJ2-2; 9 bases line up with TRBD1. CDR1 is MDHEN, CDR2 SYDVKM, per germline. The CDR3 runs to 16 residues. The J segment lost 5 bases and the V segment lost 3 bases, leaving 7 bases of the junction unmatched. The chain's CDR3 is CASSFSGQGRTGELFF. CDR3 in DNA: TGTGCCAGCAGTTTCAGCGGACAGGGGAGAACCGGGGAGCTGTTTTTT.

This chain connects TRBV7-9 to TRBJ2-7; 7 bases fit TRBD1. The V segment lost 4 bases and the J segment 5 bases; nucleotides outside the gene matches: 8. The length of the CDR3 is 14 residues. CDR1 is SEHNR and CDR2 is FQNEAQ in the germline V gene (reference sequence). The CDR3 DNA reads as TGTGCCAGCAGCTCTACAGGGGCGGTCAACGAGCAGTACTTC. It specifies CASSSTGAVNEQYF.

The chain employs TRBV12-5 and TRBJ2-7, with a tentative D call TRBD1 (5 bases). The germline gives CDR1 LGHNT, CDR2 FRNRAP. V lost 4 bases, J lost 3 bases, and 10 bases lay in between. The CDR3 spans 13 residues. CDR3 in DNA: TGTGCTAGTGGTTCCACAGGTTACTACGAGCAGTACTTC. Amino acid sequence: CASGSTGYYEQYF.

This rearrangement joins TRBV7-3 to TRBJ2-1; D might be TRBD1 (5 bases). The CDR3 runs to 14 residues. Germline CDR1 SGHTA, CDR2 FQGTGA. Trimming shortened V by 5 bases and J by 6 bases, and 14 bases separated the two germline ends. CDR3 region: CASSQSLGPNEQFF. In nucleotides, the CDR3 is TGTGCCAGCAGCCAGTCCCTGGGGCCCAATGAGCAGTTCTTC. Supplemented by reference TRBV7-3 and TRBJ2-1, the full variable domain reads GAGVSQTPSNKVTEKGKYVELRCDPISGHTALYWYRQSLGQGPEFLIYFQGTGAADDSGLPNDRFFAVRPEGSVSTLKIQRTERGDSAVYLCASSQSLGPNEQFFGPGTRLTVL.

This clone was counted between two and nine times. V usage is TRBV29-1 and J usage is TRBJ2-3; tentatively, D is TRBD2 (6 bases). The CDR3 totals 13 residues. Trimming shortened V by 4 bases and J by 0 bases, and 8 bases separated the two germline ends. Per the germline V gene, CDR1 is SQVTM and CDR2 is ANQGSEA. This CDR3 reads CSVAGDSTDTQYF. Here the CDR3 DNA reads TGCAGCGTTGCGGGGGACAGCACAGATACGCAGTATTTT.

The CDR3: CASSLGQFNYGYTF. The CDR3 nucleotides are TGTGCCAGCAGCTTAGGACAGTTTAACTATGGCTACACCTTC. The genes are TRBV11-3 and TRBJ1-2; possible D gene TRBD1, 5 bases. CDR1 SGHNT and CDR2 YENEEA come from the germline V gene. The CDR3 spans 14 residues. V was pared by 1 base and J by 1 base, with 7 bases between.

The J gene is TRBJ2-6, the V gene TRBV19; 10 bases line up with TRBD1. V lost 5 bases, J lost 0 bases, and 7 bases stayed unmatched. Germline CDR1 LNHDA, CDR2 SQIVND (reference sequence). This CDR3 region has 18 residues. This CDR3 reads CASSPTGQGVSGANVLTF. CDR3 nucleotides: TGTGCCAGTAGTCCAACCGGACAGGGGGTCTCTGGGGCCAACGTCCTGACTTTC.

The rearrangement joins TRBV6-5 to TRBJ2-7; D not resolved. The CDR3 sequence is 14 residues long. V dropped 2 bases and J dropped 2 bases, with 10 bases sitting between them. Germline CDR1 is MNHEY and CDR2 is SVGAGI. The CDR3 DNA follows: TGTGCCAGCAGTTACATACGTCAGCCCTACGAGCAGTACTTC. Residues: CASSYIRQPYEQYF.

This clone showed up just once. The chain has TRBV6-2 or TRBV6-3 and TRBJ1-2; D is unclear. The CDR3 extends over 15 amino acids. Germline V gene data show CDR1 as MNHEY and CDR2 as SVGEGT. The V gene lost 0 bases and the J gene lost 2 bases, with 10 bases spanning the gap. The CDR3 sequence is CASSYSGRRNYGYTF. CDR3 nucleotide sequence: TGTGCCAGCAGTTACTCAGGCCGGAGAAACTATGGCTACACCTTC.

The rearrangement links TRBV3-1 (or the pseudogene TRBV3-2) to TRBJ1-5; TRBD1 matches at 8 bases. The V gene end was trimmed by 3 bases and the J gene end by 4 bases; junction bases not matched to a gene: 5. CDR3 size: 15 residues. CDR1 and CDR2 (germline): LGHDT, YNNKEL (reference sequence). CDR3 sequence: CASSQAGGVNQPQHF. The CDR3 region has the DNA TGTGCCAGCAGCCAGGCAGGGGGCGTGAATCAGCCCCAGCATTTT.

This chain joins TRBV5-8 and TRBJ1-1; D possibly corresponds to TRBD1 (6 bases). V lost 6 bases and J lost 1, with 19 bases in between. From germline, CDR1 is SGHTS and CDR2 YDEGEE. The CDR3 has 16 residues. CDR3 protein: CASIHGMGGSNTEAFF. The CDR3 DNA reads TGTGCCAGCATCCACGGAATGGGGGGCTCGAACACTGAAGCTTTCTTT. Full variable domain (rest looked up from reference TRBV5-8 and TRBJ1-1): EAGVTQSPTHLIKTRGQQATLRCSPISGHTSVYWYQQALGLGLQFLLWYDEGEERNRGNFPPRFSGRQFPNYSSELNVNALELEDSALYLCASIHGMGGSNTEAFFGQGTRLTVV.

The V and J genes are TRBV7-2 and TRBJ1-2, with a possible D match to TRBD1 (5 bases). This CDR3 comprises 15 residues. Trimming left V 3 bases short and J 4 bases short, with 15 bases between. Germline CDR1 SGHTA, CDR2 FQGNSA. CDR3 in DNA: TGTGCCAGCAGCTTGGGGCCCCAACGAAGCTATGGCTACACCTTC. It translates to CASSLGPQRSYGYTF.

This clone was seen a single time. This rearrangement joins TRBV7-9 to TRBJ1-2; 8 bases line up with TRBD1. CDR1 and CDR2 (germline): SEHNR, FQNEAQ (reference sequence). This CDR3 has 14 amino acids. The V and J ends lost 3 bases and 5 bases, in that order; junction bases with no gene match: 5. CDR3 protein: CASSFPGQAYGYTF. The CDR3 DNA reads TGTGCCAGCAGCTTCCCGGGACAGGCATATGGCTACACCTTC.

This chain joins TRBV24-1 and TRBJ2-5; a possible D gene is TRBD2 (6 bases). Between the trimmed V and J ends, which lost 1 base and 4 bases, there was a span of 9 bases. The CDR3 runs to 14 residues. The V gene's germline CDR1 is KGHDR and CDR2 SFDVKD. CDR3 bases: TGTGCCACCAGTGATTTTGGGGGGAGAGAGACCCAGTACTTC. Residues: CATSDFGGRETQYF.

V and J are TRBV24-1 and TRBJ2-7, with D maybe TRBD1 (7 bases). The CDR3 is made up of 15 amino acids. Trimming left V 3 bases short and J 1 base short, with 12 bases between. Germline V CDR1 and CDR2: KGHDR, SFDVKD. CDR3 coding DNA: TGTGCCACCAGTGATATTCAGGGGGGATCCTACGAGCAGTACTTC. Residues: CATSDIQGGSYEQYF.

The V gene is TRBV4-1, the J gene TRBJ1-1; 8 positions agree with TRBD1. The CDR3 extends over 14 amino acids. Germline trimming cut 8 bases from V and 9 bases from J; bases unmatched to any gene: 14. The V gene's germline CDR1 is MGHRA and CDR2 YSYEKL. The CDR3 sequence: CASGATGGYSQAFF. The CDR3 region has the DNA TGCGCCAGCGGCGCAACAGGGGGATATTCCCAAGCTTTCTTT.

The chain joins TRBV30 to TRBJ1-4, with TRBD1 matching 8 bases. V lost 0 bases to trimming and J lost 6 bases; unmatched junction nucleotides: 6. CDR1 and CDR2 from the germline V gene are GTSNPN and SVGIG (reference sequence). This CDR3 region has 15 residues. CDR3 loop: CAWSVIGQGDEKLFF. CDR3 coding DNA: TGTGCCTGGAGTGTTATCGGACAGGGTGATGAAAAACTGTTTTTT.